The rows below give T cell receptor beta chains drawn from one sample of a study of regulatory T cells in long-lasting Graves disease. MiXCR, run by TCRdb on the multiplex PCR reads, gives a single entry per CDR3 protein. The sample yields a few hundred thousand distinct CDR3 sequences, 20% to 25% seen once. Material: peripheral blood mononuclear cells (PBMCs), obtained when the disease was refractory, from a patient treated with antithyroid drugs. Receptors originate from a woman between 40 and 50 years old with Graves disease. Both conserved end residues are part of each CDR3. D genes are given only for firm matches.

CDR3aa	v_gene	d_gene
CASRTGALYEQYF	TRBV28	NA
CASSDRRVQETQYF	TRBV25-1	NA
CASSYDLAEGETQYF	TRBV6-5	TRBD2
CASSLTGRSNTEAFF	TRBV7-2	NA
CASSQDRSVSNQPQHF	TRBV11-2	NA
CASSLPGSPGNTIYF	TRBV28	NA
CASSYYGGTGPTYEQYF	TRBV6-9	NA
CASRLLGSGNEQFF	TRBV28	NA
CARSETPRDEPSTDTQYF	TRBV2	NA
CASSPQVAGGSYEQYF	TRBV19	TRBD2
CASSPPVEQGRPGELFF	TRBV28	NA
CSAGMMAGGPYEQYF	TRBV20-1	TRBD2
CSAPAWGPTDTQYF	TRBV20-1	NA
CASSQAGDRETQYF	TRBV3-1	NA
CASSFPGTAYEQYF	TRBV7-9	TRBD1
CASSPISGFKETQYF	TRBV18	NA
CASSFTLGTQYF	TRBV28	NA
CASSSTGQNEKLFF	TRBV6-5	NA
CASSSRAGEQYF	TRBV13	NA
CAWTYGPTYEQYF	TRBV30	NA
CASSQDRGTSGKFRTQYF	TRBV3-1	TRBD2
CASGAGGPFNEQFF	TRBV28	TRBD2
CSARTSSYNSPLHF	TRBV20-1	NA
CASTPGQFTTGELFF	TRBV28	NA
CSARWSLYGIPPTDTQYF	TRBV20-1	NA
CASSHRDRQETQYF	TRBV3-1	TRBD1
CASSQGPGSSYEQYF	TRBV4-1	NA
CASSYRITSRGTDTQYF	TRBV2	NA
CASSALFVGTEAFF	TRBV19	NA
CASSRPPYRDSAYEQYF	TRBV12-3/TRBV12-4	TRBD1
CASSLGQATGSNQPQHF	TRBV7-7	NA
CANSLLGSGANVLTF	TRBV5-1	NA
CASSPIQRGSLGTEAFF	TRBV7-8	NA
CASSPYRGQGGELFF	TRBV12-3/TRBV12-4	TRBD1
CASSLVGTGLSQETQYF	TRBV28	TRBD1
CAISSGTAPETQYF	TRBV10-3	TRBD1
CASSSPTGELFF	TRBV7-2	NA
CASSLIRSLAGVYNEQFF	TRBV28	TRBD2
CSAREGQVIRSPLHF	TRBV20-1	TRBD1
CASSLDSGADTQYF	TRBV7-8	NA
CASSQDRQGRQETQYF	TRBV3-1	TRBD1